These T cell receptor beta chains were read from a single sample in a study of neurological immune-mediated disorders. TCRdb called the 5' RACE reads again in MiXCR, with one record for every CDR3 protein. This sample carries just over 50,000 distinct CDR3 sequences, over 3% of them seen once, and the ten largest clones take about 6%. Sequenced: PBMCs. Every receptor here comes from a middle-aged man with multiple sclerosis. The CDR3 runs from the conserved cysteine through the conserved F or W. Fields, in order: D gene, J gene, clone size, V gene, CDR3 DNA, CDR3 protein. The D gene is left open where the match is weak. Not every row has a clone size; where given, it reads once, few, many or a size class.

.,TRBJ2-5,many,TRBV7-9,TGTGCCAGCAGCTTAGCCGGGAAAGAGACCCAGTACTTC,CASSLAGKETQYF
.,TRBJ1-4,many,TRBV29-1,TGCAGCGTTGCCCGGGGCCTGAATGAAAAACTGTTTTTT,CSVARGLNEKLFF
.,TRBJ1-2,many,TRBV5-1,TGCGCCAGCAGCTTGGACGGTAAGACTGGCACCTTC,CASSLDGKTGTF
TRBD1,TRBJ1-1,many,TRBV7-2,TGTGCCAGCAGCCCCCGCGACGACAGGGAGGTTGTAGCTTTCTTT,CASSPRDDREVVAFF
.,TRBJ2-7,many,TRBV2,TGTGCCAGCAGTGAAGGAAATTCCTACGAGCAGTACTTC,CASSEGNSYEQYF
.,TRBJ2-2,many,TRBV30,TGTGCCTGGAAATCGGGCAACACCGGGGAGCTGTTTTTT,CAWKSGNTGELFF
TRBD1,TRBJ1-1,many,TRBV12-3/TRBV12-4,TGTGCCAGCAGGCAGGGGGGGAGGAGCACTGAAGCTTTCTTT,CASRQGGRSTEAFF
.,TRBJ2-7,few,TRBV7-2,TGTGCCAGCAGCTTAGGGAAGGTCGGCGAGCAGTACTTC,CASSLGKVGEQYF
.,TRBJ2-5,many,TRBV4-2,TGTGCCAGCAGCCAAGAAACTTCTGCCATCCAGGAGACCCAGTACTTC,CASSQETSAIQETQYF
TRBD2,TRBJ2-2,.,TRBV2,TGTGCCAGCTTATCGACTAGCGGGAACACCGGGGAGCTGTTTTTT,CASLSTSGNTGELFF
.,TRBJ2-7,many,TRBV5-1,TGCGCCAGCAGCTTGGAAGGCAGGGCAGCCTACGAGCAGTACTTC,CASSLEGRAAYEQYF
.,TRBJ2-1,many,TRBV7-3,TGTGCCAGCAGCCAAGGGACACAGGAATACAATGAGCAGTTCTTC,CASSQGTQEYNEQFF
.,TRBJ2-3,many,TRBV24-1,TGTGCCACCAGTGATGGTGGGGTTGATACGCAGTATTTT,CATSDGGVDTQYF
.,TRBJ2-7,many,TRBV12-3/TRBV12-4,TGTGCCAGCAGCCGTCAGACAGGCCGGCATTCTTCCTACGAGCAGTACTTC,CASSRQTGRHSSYEQYF
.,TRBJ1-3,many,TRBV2,TGTGCCAGCAGATACCAGCGGTACCACGAAGGCTTTACTGGAAACACCATATATTTT,CASRYQRYHEGFTGNTIYF
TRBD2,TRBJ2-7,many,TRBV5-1,TGCGCCAGCAGCTTAGGGACTAGCGGGCTCTACGAGCAGTACTTC,CASSLGTSGLYEQYF
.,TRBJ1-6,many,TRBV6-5,TGTGCCAGCAGTTACTCGTTTACAGGGTGGGAGAATTCACCCCTCCACTTT,CASSYSFTGWENSPLHF
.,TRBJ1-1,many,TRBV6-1,TGTGCCAGCAGGGAGGACGGTATGGGGGTCGGAGCTTTCTTT,CASREDGMGVGAFF
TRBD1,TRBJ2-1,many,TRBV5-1,TGCGCCAGCAGCTTGCTTTCAACAGGGGACAATGAGCAGTTCTTC,CASSLLSTGDNEQFF
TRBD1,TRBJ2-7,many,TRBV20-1,TGCAGTGCTAGCTCTCCACAGGGGGCTTACGAGCAGTACTTC,CSASSPQGAYEQYF
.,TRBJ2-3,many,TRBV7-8,TGTGCCAGCAGCTCAGAAGATACGCAGTATTTT,CASSSEDTQYF
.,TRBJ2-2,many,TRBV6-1,TGTGCCAACAGTGAATTCAGCGTAGGGACCGGGGAGCTGTTTTTT,CANSEFSVGTGELFF
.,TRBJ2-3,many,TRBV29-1,TGCAGCGTTGAAGTACCCTTCCGAGTCCGGAGTACGCAGTATTTT,CSVEVPFRVRSTQYF
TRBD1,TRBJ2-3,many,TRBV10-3,TGTGCCATCAGTGATTCTGACAGGGGAGTAGATACGCAGTATTTT,CAISDSDRGVDTQYF
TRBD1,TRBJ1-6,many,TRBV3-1,TGTGCCAGCAGCCCCGACTCGTACAGGGGGAATTCACCCCTCCACTTT,CASSPDSYRGNSPLHF
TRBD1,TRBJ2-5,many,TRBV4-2,TGTGCCAGCAGCCAAGTTCAGGGGGCCTCTAGGGAGACCCAGTACTTC,CASSQVQGASRETQYF
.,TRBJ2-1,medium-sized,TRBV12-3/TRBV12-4,TGTGCCAGCAGTAGTTACAATGAGCAGTTCTTC,CASSSYNEQFF
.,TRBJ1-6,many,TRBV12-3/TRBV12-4,TGTGCCAGCAGCCTCAACAGGGCTTCACCCCTCCACTTT,CASSLNRASPLHF
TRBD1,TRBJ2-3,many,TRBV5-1,TGCGCCAGCAGCTTGGGGACAGGGTCAGATACGCAGTATTTT,CASSLGTGSDTQYF
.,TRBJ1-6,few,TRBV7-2,TGTGCCAGCACGTCTGGCGGCGGATATAATTCACCCCTCAACTTT,CASTSGGGYNSPLNF
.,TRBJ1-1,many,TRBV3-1,TGTGCCAGCAGACGGACAGAGAACACTGAAGCTTTCTTT,CASRRTENTEAFF
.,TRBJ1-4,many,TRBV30,TGTGCCTGGGGGAGGCCGGCGGAAAAACTGTTTTTT,CAWGRPAEKLFF
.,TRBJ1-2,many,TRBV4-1,TGCGCCAGCAGCCAAGACCCTGGGGGGTTCGATGGCTACACCTTC,CASSQDPGGFDGYTF
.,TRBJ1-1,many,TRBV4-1,TGCGCCAGCAGCCTGGGGGCAGAATCCAACACTGAAGCTTTCTTT,CASSLGAESNTEAFF
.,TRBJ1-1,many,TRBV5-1,TGCGCCAGCAGCTTGTCTTCGACTGGGAGGGAATGGTTGAACACTGAAGCTTTCTTT,CASSLSSTGREWLNTEAFF
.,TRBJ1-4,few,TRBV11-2,TGTGCCAGCAGCGACGGGTCCATAAGTGAAAAACTGTTTTTT,CASSDGSISEKLFF
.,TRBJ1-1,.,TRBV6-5,TGTGCCAGCAGTTACTCGTGGGCCACTGAAGCTTTCTTT,CASSYSWATEAFF
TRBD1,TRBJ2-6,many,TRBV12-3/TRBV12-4,TGTGCCAGCAGTTTAAGAGGGGGCCCGGACAGGACAGGCTCTGGGGCCAACGTCCTGACTTTC,CASSLRGGPDRTGSGANVLTF
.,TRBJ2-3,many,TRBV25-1,TGTGCCAGCAGTGAATCGGGGGTAGATACGCAGTATTTT,CASSESGVDTQYF
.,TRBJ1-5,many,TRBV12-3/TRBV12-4,TGTGCCAGCAGCCCTACCGGACACATTAGCAATCAGCCCCAGCATTTT,CASSPTGHISNQPQHF
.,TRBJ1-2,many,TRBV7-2,TGTGCCAGCAGCTCACCGAACAGGGCATCTAAGGGCTACACCTTC,CASSSPNRASKGYTF
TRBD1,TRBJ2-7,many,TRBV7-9,TGTGCCAGCAGCTTAGCGGGGACAGTATACGAGCAGTACTTC,CASSLAGTVYEQYF
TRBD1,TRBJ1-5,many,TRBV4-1,TGCGCCAGCAGCCAGTTGACAGGGGCTCGGCAGCCCCAGCATTTT,CASSQLTGARQPQHF
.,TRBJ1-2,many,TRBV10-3,TGTGCCATCACCACCGACCGCGACTATGGCTACACCTTC,CAITTDRDYGYTF
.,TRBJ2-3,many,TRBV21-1,TGTGCCAGCAGCCAGCCCAGGACGGGAACAGATACGCAGTATTTT,CASSQPRTGTDTQYF
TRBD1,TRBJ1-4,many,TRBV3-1,TGTGCCAGCAGCCAAGCCCTGACAGGGGGAGCAACTAATGAAAAACTGTTTTTT,CASSQALTGGATNEKLFF
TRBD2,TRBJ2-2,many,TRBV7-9,TGTGCCAGCAGCCCAGCGGGAAAGAACACCGGGGAGCTGTTTTTT,CASSPAGKNTGELFF
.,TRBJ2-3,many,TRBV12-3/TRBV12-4,TGTGCCAGCTCCCGACAGCTCGCATTTACAGATACGCAGTATTTT,CASSRQLAFTDTQYF
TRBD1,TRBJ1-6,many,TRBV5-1,TGCGCCAGCAATCTCGGACAGGGGGGATCACCCCTCAACTTT,CASNLGQGGSPLNF
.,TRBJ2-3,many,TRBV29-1,TGCAGCGTTGAATCCCCCAGCACAGATACGCAGTATTTT,CSVESPSTDTQYF